One and the same sample provided the 29 T cell receptor beta chains below, sequenced in a study of cytomegalovirus exposure and HLA in healthy donors. The PCR was carried out with 60 Vbeta primers and 13 Jbeta primers. The repertoire was sequenced with immunoSEQ multiplex PCR; TCRdb's copy has only in-frame clones and lacks some. The table lists approximately 280,000 clones, around 90% of them singletons, with more than 2% in the top ten. Input material: PBMCs. These receptor sequences come from a woman aged 18 to 35 in good health and CMV-seronegative.

The gene calls are TRBV29-1 and TRBJ1-1; D gene unclear. The V end was cut by 5 bases, the J end by 0 bases, with 7 bases between. The CDR3 is 12 residues long. Germline V lookup: CDR1 SQVTM, CDR2 ANQGSEA. CDR3 in amino acids: CSVHRMNTEAFF. The CDR3 DNA reads as TGCAGCGTTCACAGAATGAACACTGAAGCTTTCTTT.

The CDR3 sequence is CSVGLGTSGDQETQYF. CDR3 sequence (DNA): TGCAGCGTTGGCCTTGGGACTAGCGGGGACCAAGAGACCCAGTACTTC. The gene calls are TRBV29-1 and TRBJ2-5; 13 bases agree with TRBD2. In germline, CDR1 is SQVTM, CDR2 ANQGSEA. The CDR3 totals 16 residues. V trimming: 4 bases; J trimming: 0 bases; junction bases outside the gene matches: 5.

The gene calls are TRBV25-1 and TRBJ1-1; D may be TRBD1 (6 bases). Per the germline V gene, CDR1 is MGHDK and CDR2 is SYGVNS. V lost 3 bases, J lost 5 bases, and 16 bases lay in between. The length of the CDR3 is 15 residues. The DNA of the CDR3 is TGTGCCAGCAGTGATTCAGCAGGGGCGCGGACTGAAGCTTTCTTT. Translating it yields CASSDSAGARTEAFF.

V is TRBV4-1 and J is TRBJ2-1, with a possible D match to TRBD1 (5 bases). Looked up from germline, CDR1 is MGHRA and CDR2 is YSYEKL. Trimming left V 2 bases short and J 0 bases short, with 11 bases between. The CDR3 runs to 16 residues. The CDR3 reads CASSQSTGSSYNEQFF. CDR3 coding DNA: TGCGCCAGCAGCCAATCAACAGGATCCTCCTACAATGAGCAGTTCTTC.

V is TRBV4-1 and J is TRBJ2-1; 7 bases agree with TRBD1. Germline V gives CDR1 MGHRA, CDR2 YSYEKL. This CDR3 is built from 17 residues. V was pared by 5 bases and J by 0 bases, with 10 bases of the junction left unmatched. The CDR3: CASSWIYDRVSYNEQFF. In DNA form, the CDR3 reads TGCGCCAGCAGCTGGATATACGACAGGGTCTCCTACAATGAGCAGTTCTTC.

This chain connects TRBV11-2 to TRBJ2-2; no firm D call. V gave up 2 bases and J gave up 0 bases, with 4 bases separating them. This CDR3 spans 14 amino acids. Germline V lookup: CDR1 SGHAT, CDR2 FQNNGV. CDR3 sequence (DNA): TGTGCCAGCAGCTTAACAACGAACACCGGGGAGCTGTTTTTT. This sequence encodes CASSLTTNTGELFF.

This clone came up once. The J gene is TRBJ1-2, the V gene TRBV13; TRBD1 matches 7 bases. Trimming cost V 0 bases and J 8 bases; bases outside gene matches: 3. The CDR3 totals 13 residues. The germline CDR1 and CDR2 sequences are PRHDT and FYEKMQ (reference sequence). The CDR3 here is CASSLGRGLGYTF. The CDR3 DNA sequence: TGTGCCAGCAGCTTAGGCAGGGGGTTGGGCTACACCTTC.

V and J are TRBV5-1 and TRBJ2-5; D possibly corresponds to TRBD1 (6 bases). Germline CDR1 and CDR2: SGHRS and YFSETQ. The V end lost 4 bases, the J end lost 0 bases, and 13 bases lay between the germline ends. The length of the CDR3 is 15 residues. The CDR3 is CASSGGQTYQETQYF. CDR3 in DNA: TGCGCCAGCAGCGGTGGACAGACTTACCAAGAGACCCAGTACTTC. The whole variable domain, remainder taken from reference TRBV5-1 and TRBJ2-5, is KAGVTQTPRYLIKTRGQQVTLSCSPISGHRSVSWYQQTPGQGLQFLFEYFSETQRNKGNFPGRFSGRQFSNSRSEMNVSTLELGDSALYLCASSGGQTYQETQYFGPGTRLLVL.

This clone was found once. CDR3 DNA: TGTGCCAGCAGCTTAGGGACAGGGAACACTGAAGCTTTCTTT. This codes for CASSLGTGNTEAFF. The rearrangement links TRBV9 to TRBJ1-1; 8 bases are a match to TRBD1. This CDR3 is built from 14 residues. Per germline, CDR1 SGDLS and CDR2 YYNGEE. V lost 4 bases and J lost 1; bases outside the gene matches: 3.

The rearrangement joins TRBV6-5 to TRBJ2-2; a weak D match, TRBD2 (6 bases). CDR1 is MNHEY and CDR2 is SVGAGI in the germline V gene. CDR3 length: 13 residues. Trimming removed 2 bases at V and 7 bases at J, with 8 bases between. The CDR3 is CASSYGGNGELFF. DNA of the CDR3: TGTGCCAGCAGTTACGGGGGGAACGGGGAGCTGTTTTTT.

The chain uses TRBV5-1 and TRBJ1-1; TRBD1 aligns across 9 bases. There are 16 residues in the CDR3. J lost 2 bases, V lost 1 base, and 6 bases had no gene match. Germline loops: CDR1 SGHRS, CDR2 YFSETQ. DNA of the CDR3: TGCGCCAGCAGCTTGATCGGGACAGGGTCCAACACTGAAGCTTTCTTT. Translating it yields CASSLIGTGSNTEAFF.

The rearrangement uses TRBV6-5 and TRBJ2-7; maybe TRBD2 (7 bases). The germline V and J ends were trimmed by 0 bases and 6 bases, with 12 bases remaining between them. This CDR3 comprises 14 residues. Looked up from germline, CDR1 is MNHEY and CDR2 is SVGAGI. Here the CDR3 DNA reads TGTGCCAGCAGTTACTCGCGGGGGCTCTTCGAGCAGTACTTC. It specifies CASSYSRGLFEQYF.

V and J are TRBV18 and TRBJ2-7, with 9 bases aligning to TRBD1. This CDR3 region has 15 residues. Germline loops: CDR1 KGHSH, CDR2 LQKENI. The V gene end was trimmed by 3 bases and the J gene end by 2 bases; junction bases not matched to a gene: 5. The CDR3 bases are TGTGCCAGCTCACCTGGACAGGGGAGAACCTACGAGCAGTACTTC. Translated: CASSPGQGRTYEQYF.

This chain links TRBV11-3 with TRBJ1-1, with 10 bases matching TRBD1. CDR3 size: 14 residues. The J segment lost 5 bases and the V segment lost 5 bases, leaving 5 bases of the junction unmatched. Germline CDR1 reads SGHNT; CDR2 reads YENEEA. The CDR3 protein is CASSPDRGNTEAFF. The CDR3 DNA sequence: TGTGCCAGCAGCCCGGACAGGGGGAATACTGAAGCTTTCTTT.

CDR3 sequence: CASSQSGGGSAEAFF. Written as DNA, the CDR3 is TGTGCCAGCAGCCAATCAGGGGGCGGGAGCGCTGAAGCTTTCTTT. The chain uses TRBV9 and TRBJ1-1; 8 bases are a match to TRBD1. V shed 4 bases and J 6 bases; nucleotides not matched to a gene: 11. The CDR3 loop spans 15 amino acids. Germline values: CDR1 SGDLS, CDR2 YYNGEE.

V gene TRBV7-6 combines with J gene TRBJ1-4, with 8 bases matching TRBD1. The CDR3 length is 15 residues. V lost 5 bases to trimming and J lost 3 bases; unmatched junction nucleotides: 5. Per the germline V gene, CDR1 is SGHVS and CDR2 is FNYEAQ. The CDR3: CASSPGQGPNEKLFF. CDR3 nucleotide sequence: TGTGCCAGCAGCCCTGGACAGGGACCTAATGAAAAACTGTTTTTT.

The chain carries TRBV15 and TRBJ2-5; weak D call: TRBD1 (6 bases). V was clipped by 2 bases and J by 13 bases, with 14 bases between them. The CDR3 extends over 12 amino acids. Looked up from germline, CDR1 is LNHNV and CDR2 is YYDKDF (reference sequence). As DNA, the CDR3 is TGTGCCACCAGCAGACCCCGGGACACGGCGTACTTC. This encodes CATSRPRDTAYF.

On this clone: The sample holds other DNA sequences that translate to the same CDR3. The gene calls are TRBV29-1 and TRBJ2-2; a possible D gene is TRBD2 (5 bases). Trimming took 6 bases from V and 2 from J, leaving 10 bases between them. The CDR3 totals 13 residues. Germline values: CDR1 SQVTM, CDR2 ANQGSEA. CDR3 protein: CSVPGKNTGELFF. The CDR3 bases are TGCAGCGTCCCCGGGAAAAACACCGGGGAGCTGTTTTTT.

This chain connects TRBV5-1 to TRBJ1-2; 10 nucleotides align to TRBD1. Germline CDR1 and CDR2: SGHRS and YFSETQ. V lost 7 bases, J lost 6 bases, and 12 bases stayed unmatched. This CDR3 comprises 15 residues. As DNA, the CDR3 is TGCGCCAGCCGGACAGGGGGGGTTTTGGTCGATGGCTACACCTTC. This codes for CASRTGGVLVDGYTF.

The rearrangement joins TRBV11-2 to TRBJ2-5; perhaps TRBD2 as D (6 bases). This CDR3 region has 14 residues. Trimming took off 1 base at V and 5 bases at J, with 11 bases between the two ends. Germline CDR1 and CDR2: SGHAT and FQNNGV. The CDR3 spells CASSLGLGRETQYF. CDR3 nucleotide sequence: TGTGCCAGCAGCTTAGGACTAGGTCGGGAGACCCAGTACTTC.

The CDR3 sequence is CASNGDTQYF. In DNA, the CDR3 is TGTGCCAGCAACGGAGATACGCAGTATTTT. The chain links TRBV5-6 to TRBJ2-3, with no clear D. The CDR3 runs 10 residues. Germline CDR1 SGHDT, CDR2 YYEEEE. Trimming left V 6 bases short and J 5 bases short, with 4 bases between.

This chain uses TRBV6-1 with TRBJ2-1, with TRBD2 as a possible D gene (7 bases). Trimming took off 2 bases at V and 7 bases at J, with 18 bases between the two ends. The CDR3 consists of 16 residues. Germline V gives CDR1 MNHNS, CDR2 SASEGT. The CDR3 region is CASSEHEGGPGNEQFF. The CDR3 DNA reads as TGTGCCAGCAGTGAACATGAGGGGGGGCCAGGAAATGAGCAGTTCTTC.

The genes are TRBV27 and TRBJ2-7, with 7 bases matching TRBD1. With V trimmed by 5 bases and J by 3 bases, 7 bases remained unmatched. Per the germline V gene, CDR1 is MNHEY and CDR2 is SMNVEV (reference sequence). CDR3 length: 14 residues. The CDR3 loop is CASSRTDRVYEQYF. DNA of the CDR3: TGTGCCAGCAGTAGAACCGACAGGGTCTACGAGCAGTACTTC.

The chain carries TRBV7-3 and TRBJ2-1; 7 bases are shared with TRBD2. CDR1 is SGHTA, CDR2 FQGTGA, per germline. The V gene end was trimmed by 5 bases and the J gene end by 8 bases; junction bases not matched to a gene: 6. The CDR3 covers 13 residues. CDR3 region: CASSPRRGDEQFF. In DNA form, the CDR3 reads TGTGCCAGCAGCCCTAGACGGGGGGATGAGCAGTTCTTC.

The rearrangement uses TRBV29-1 and TRBJ1-2; D perhaps matches TRBD1 (6 bases). Germline lookup yields CDR1 SQVTM and CDR2 ANQGSEA. The V end lost 0 bases, the J end lost 11 bases, and 10 bases lay between the germline ends. The CDR3 contains 11 residues. Written as DNA, the CDR3 is TGCAGCGTTGAAGAACAGGGTCAGTACACCTTC. Its translation: CSVEEQGQYTF.

This chain joins TRBV5-1 and TRBJ2-3, with D hard to call. V gave up 6 bases and J gave up 2 bases, with 10 bases separating them. CDR3 length equals 13 residues. Germline lookup yields CDR1 SGHRS and CDR2 YFSETQ. CDR3 protein: CASTNPVTDTQYF. Written as DNA, the CDR3 is TGCGCCAGCACCAATCCGGTCACAGATACGCAGTATTTT.

The gene calls are TRBV10-3 and TRBJ2-6; 7 nucleotides align to TRBD2. The CDR3 is 15 residues long. Looked up from germline, CDR1 is ENHRY and CDR2 is SYGVKD. J gave up 0 bases and V 10 bases, and 6 bases lay outside the gene matches. In DNA, the CDR3 is TGTGCCACCTGGGGGGGTCGCTCTGGGGCCAACGTCCTGACTTTC. It yields the protein CATWGGRSGANVLTF.

The chain employs TRBV14 and TRBJ2-1, with D maybe TRBD1 (6 bases). The germline V gene encodes CDR1 SGHDN and CDR2 FVKESK. Trimming stripped 1 base from V and 7 bases from J, with 20 bases between. CDR3 size: 17 residues. As DNA, the CDR3 is TGTGCCAGCAGCCAAGGTTGGGGGACACCCACCGGGAATGAGCAGTTCTTC. Its protein is CASSQGWGTPTGNEQFF. Based on the CDR3 plus reference TRBV14 and TRBJ2-1, the full variable domain is EAGVTQFPSHSVIEKGQTVTLRCDPISGHDNLYWYRRVMGKEIKFLLHFVKESKQDESGMPNNRFLAERTGGTYSTLKVQPAELEDSGVYFCASSQGWGTPTGNEQFFGPGTRLTVL.

V usage is TRBV19 and J usage is TRBJ2-1; 10 bases are shared with TRBD2. This CDR3 has 15 amino acids. The J segment lost 2 bases and the V segment lost 6 bases, leaving 4 bases of the junction unmatched. CDR1 and CDR2 (germline): LNHDA, SQIVND (reference sequence). The CDR3, as DNA: TGTGCCAGTAGACTAAGCGGGGGGGCCTACAATGAGCAGTTCTTC. Translation: CASRLSGGAYNEQFF.